One and the same sample provided the 11 T cell receptor beta chains below, sequenced in a study of blood T cell repertoires in COVID-19. Libraries were prepared by immunoSEQ multiplex PCR; TCRdb keeps only in-frame clonotypes and omits some of them. Of approximately 50,000 clones in the sample, roughly 87% are singletons; the top ten hold 5.5% to 7.5%. The specimen sequenced was peripheral blood. Source of these receptors: a man aged 50 to 60 with active COVID-19.

The chain recombines TRBV11-2 with TRBJ1-1; D possibly corresponds to TRBD1 (5 bases). V was clipped by 1 base and J by 8 bases, with 8 bases between them. Germline CDR1 SGHAT, CDR2 FQNNGV. CDR3 length: 12 residues. CDR3 loop: CASSLGAGEAFF. The DNA of the CDR3 is TGTGCCAGCAGCTTAGGGGCAGGGGAAGCTTTCTTT.

The chain couples TRBV27 to TRBJ1-2; a possible D gene is TRBD1 (5 bases). CDR1 MNHEY and CDR2 SMNVEV come from the germline V gene (reference sequence). The CDR3 covers 13 residues. V was shortened by 3 bases and J by 8 bases, with 13 bases between the two germline ends. As DNA, the CDR3 is TGTGCCAGCAGTTTGGGTGGGGCTGAAGGCTACACCTTC. The encoded protein is CASSLGGAEGYTF.

The chain employs TRBV5-1 and TRBJ2-3; TRBD2 matches 10 bases. The CDR3 has 17 amino acids. Germline-derived CDR1 and CDR2 are SGHRS and YFSETQ. J lost 2 bases, V lost 3 bases, and 9 bases had no gene match. CDR3 bases: TGCGCCAGCAGCTCACGGGCTAGCGGGGGACCCACAGATACGCAGTATTTT. It translates to CASSSRASGGPTDTQYF.

The CDR3 sequence: CASSSLTDRQPQHF. CDR3 in DNA: TGTGCCAGCAGTTCCCTAACCGACAGACAGCCCCAGCATTTT. The chain carries TRBV27 and TRBJ1-5; D is possibly TRBD1 (5 bases). This CDR3 spans 14 amino acids. Per germline, CDR1 MNHEY and CDR2 SMNVEV (reference sequence). Trimming took 4 bases from V and 7 from J, leaving 14 bases between them.

The rearrangement links TRBV5-1 to TRBJ2-3, with 10 bases aligning to TRBD2. The germline gives CDR1 SGHRS, CDR2 YFSETQ. The V and J ends lost 0 bases and 6 bases, in that order; junction bases with no gene match: 7. The CDR3 is 16 amino acids. The CDR3 loop is CASSLAGAGGRDTQYF. The CDR3 bases are TGCGCCAGCAGCTTGGCCGGAGCGGGAGGGAGGGATACGCAGTATTTT.

DNA of the CDR3: TGTGCCAGCGCTCCCCCGGCGGCCTCCTCAGATACGCAGTATTTT. Its protein is CASAPPAASSDTQYF. The chain recombines TRBV25-1 with TRBJ2-3, with no clear D. V was cut by 8 bases and J by 4 bases, with 19 bases left in between. This CDR3 has 15 amino acids. The germline V gene encodes CDR1 MGHDK and CDR2 SYGVNS.

The V gene is TRBV5-1, the J gene TRBJ2-1; tentative D call: TRBD2 (5 bases). Germline V gene sequence: CDR1 SGHRS, CDR2 YFSETQ. Trimming took 1 base from V and 4 from J, leaving 15 bases between them. The CDR3 has 16 amino acids. CDR3 in DNA: TGCGCCAGCAGCTTGCAGGCTAGCCCCTCGTACAATGAGCAGTTCTTC. Encoded protein: CASSLQASPSYNEQFF.

The rearrangement links TRBV5-1 to TRBJ2-5, with 9 bases identical to TRBD1. The ends lost 5 bases at V and 5 bases at J; junction bases unmatched: 7. This CDR3 comprises 14 residues. Germline V gene data show CDR1 as SGHRS and CDR2 as YFSETQ. CDR3 sequence reads: CASRRTGDAETQYF. The CDR3 bases are TGCGCCAGCAGGAGGACAGGGGACGCCGAGACCCAGTACTTC.

The J gene is TRBJ2-7, the V gene TRBV30; no reliable D call. Germline CDR1 reads GTSNPN; CDR2 reads SVGIG (reference sequence). CDR3 size: 12 residues. V was shortened by 2 bases and J by 8 bases, with 13 bases between the two germline ends. The CDR3 DNA sequence: TGTGCCTGGAGTCCCGGTCGTCCACAGCAGTACTTC. It is translated as CAWSPGRPQQYF.

The chain recombines TRBV4-1 with TRBJ2-1; D possibly corresponds to TRBD2 (6 bases). V was clipped by 5 bases and J by 5 bases, with 13 bases between them. The CDR3 is 14 residues long. CDR1 MGHRA and CDR2 YSYEKL come from the germline V gene. The CDR3 reads CASSYSPGDNEQFF. CDR3 coding DNA: TGCGCCAGCAGCTACTCTCCGGGGGACAATGAGCAGTTCTTC.

The chain has TRBV2 and TRBJ1-4; D gene ambiguous. Germline V gives CDR1 SNHLY, CDR2 FYNNEI. V was shortened by 5 bases and J by 3 bases, with 10 bases between the two germline ends. The CDR3 covers 14 residues. The CDR3 spells CASSYGGPNEKLFF. The CDR3 DNA reads as TGTGCCAGCAGTTACGGAGGGCCTAATGAAAAACTGTTTTTT.